This T cell receptor (beta chain) was retrieved from a study of blood T cell repertoires in COVID-19. About the study: Some COVID-19 samples were acute and others convalescent; all came from the United States, Italy and Spain. In each case, the material was cDNA or gDNA derived from T cells, B-cell-depleted T cells, or PBMCs.

Authors' processing steps: Nucleated cell counts were estimated from reference gene primer amplification. This table comes from immunoSEQ multiplex PCR, and its TCRdb copy is limited to in-frame clones, with some not included. V and J calls and clone size are copied from that table; D and trimming were computed from the DNA. The table records approximately 230,000 clones, about 86% of them present only once. Germline V gene data show CDR1 as ENHRY and CDR2 as SYGVKD. The CDR3 covers 14 residues. V gave up 2 bases and J gave up 6 bases, with 13 bases separating them. Specimen: peripheral blood. V and J are TRBV10-3 and TRBJ1-2; a possible D gene is TRBD1 (5 bases). The sequence came from a man aged 80 or over with acute or convalescent COVID-19. CDR3 DNA: TGTGCCATCAGTGAGCAGGGTGGCGCGGATGGCTACACCTTC. As protein: CAISEQGGADGYTF.